These 21 T cell receptor beta chains came from one sample sequenced in a study of blood T cell repertoires in COVID-19. Only in-frame clones appear in the TCRdb table, and some are missing; sequencing was by immunoSEQ multiplex PCR. The table has roughly 150,000 clones, 88% seen once; the top ten hold approximately 2%. Material for sequencing was peripheral blood. The receptors derive from a man aged 45-65 years who had recovered from COVID-19.

The chain couples TRBV19 to TRBJ1-2, with a weak D call TRBD1 (5 bases). This CDR3 spans 12 amino acids. The V gene's germline CDR1 is LNHDA and CDR2 SQIVND (reference sequence). The V and J ends lost 6 bases and 5 bases respectively, with 10 bases between them. The CDR3 here is CASRATDYGYTF. The CDR3 nucleotides read TGTGCCAGTAGGGCGACAGATTATGGCTACACCTTC.

The chain combines TRBV3-1 (or the pseudogene TRBV3-2) with TRBJ2-1, with a tentative D call TRBD2 (5 bases). Deletions cut 2 bases from V and 0 bases from J, with 8 bases between. The germline V gene encodes CDR1 LGHDT and CDR2 YNNKEL (reference sequence). The length of the CDR3 is 15 residues. The CDR3 sequence is CASSQLANSYNEQFF. CDR3 sequence (DNA): TGTGCCAGCAGCCAACTAGCCAACTCCTACAATGAGCAGTTCTTC.

The genes are TRBV7-2 and TRBJ1-3, with TRBD1 identical over 8 bases. V gave up 1 base and J gave up 3 bases; unmatched junction bases: 5. Germline V gene sequence: CDR1 SGHTA, CDR2 FQGNSA. This CDR3 spans 16 amino acids. For the CDR3, the DNA is TGTGCCAGCAGCTTAGATTCGACAGGGGTTGGAAACACCATATATTTT. Its translation: CASSLDSTGVGNTIYF.

J is TRBJ2-5 and V is TRBV11-2; 9 bases line up with TRBD2. The CDR3 covers 15 residues. Per germline, CDR1 SGHAT and CDR2 FQNNGV. The V segment lost 3 bases and the J segment 5 bases; nucleotides outside the gene matches: 7. The CDR3 loop is CASSFSGTSRETQYF. The CDR3 coding sequence is TGTGCCAGCAGCTTCTCCGGGACTAGCCGTGAGACCCAGTACTTC. The full variable domain, in which reference TRBV11-2 and TRBJ2-5 provide the parts outside the CDR3, is EAGVAQSPRYKIIEKRQSVAFWCNPISGHATLYWYQQILGQGPKLLIQFQNNGVVDDSQLPKDRFSAERLKGVDSTLKIQPAKLEDSAVYLCASSFSGTSRETQYFGPGTRLLVL.

The V call is TRBV5-1, the J call TRBJ2-7; 7 bases fit TRBD2. Per the germline V gene, CDR1 is SGHRS and CDR2 is YFSETQ. This CDR3 comprises 15 residues. V was clipped by 0 bases and J by 5 bases; unmatched bases: 8. The CDR3 loop is CASSLDGRREDEQYF. The CDR3 coding sequence is TGCGCCAGCAGCTTGGACGGGAGGAGGGAGGACGAGCAGTACTTC.

The chain recombines TRBV27 with TRBJ1-4, with 8 nucleotides matching TRBD1. Germline V lookup: CDR1 MNHEY, CDR2 SMNVEV (reference sequence). The CDR3 sequence is 17 residues long. V lost 0 bases, J lost 7 bases, and 10 bases stayed unmatched. CDR3 amino acids: CASSLSRTGRFGEKLFF. As DNA, the CDR3 is TGTGCCAGCAGTTTATCGCGGACAGGGAGGTTCGGTGAAAAACTGTTTTTT.

This rearrangement joins TRBV29-1 to TRBJ2-7, with a weak D call TRBD2 (5 bases). This CDR3 has 12 amino acids. The ends were cut back, 5 bases at V and 4 bases at J, with 12 bases in the middle. Germline V gene lookup returns CDR1 SQVTM and CDR2 ANQGSEA. The CDR3 nucleotides read TGCAGCGTTTTAACCGGGGTTTACGAGCAGTACTTC. Amino acid sequence: CSVLTGVYEQYF.

V usage is TRBV28 and J usage is TRBJ1-3, with unresolved D. V lost 3 bases to trimming and J lost 4 bases, with 13 bases between them. CDR3 length equals 15 residues. From germline, CDR1 is MDHEN and CDR2 SYDVKM. The CDR3 spells CASSFPAGSGNTIYF. CDR3 nucleotides: TGTGCCAGCAGTTTCCCCGCGGGGAGCGGAAACACCATATATTTT.

The V call is TRBV5-1, the J call TRBJ2-5, with 8 bases aligning to TRBD2. Germline V gene data show CDR1 as SGHRS and CDR2 as YFSETQ. The CDR3 contains 14 residues. V dropped 4 bases and J dropped 3; count of bases not matched to a gene: 5. This CDR3 is CASSRAGVEETQYF. The CDR3 nucleotides are TGCGCCAGCAGCCGAGCGGGAGTAGAAGAGACCCAGTACTTC.

This clone was counted once. This chain connects TRBV5-1 to TRBJ2-5; D gene uncertain. V dropped 0 bases and J dropped 4 bases, with 7 bases sitting between them. Germline loops: CDR1 SGHRS, CDR2 YFSETQ. The CDR3 contains 13 residues. CDR3 in amino acids: CASSLVPGETQYF. In nucleotides, the CDR3 is TGCGCCAGCAGCTTGGTACCCGGAGAGACCCAGTACTTC.

There are a few counts of this clone. V usage is TRBV15 and J usage is TRBJ2-5; 7 bases fit TRBD1. The germline V gene encodes CDR1 LNHNV and CDR2 YYDKDF (reference sequence). This CDR3 has 14 amino acids. V lost 7 bases, J lost 1 base, and 6 bases stayed unmatched. The CDR3 bases are TGTGCCACCACCCGGGACAGCCCCCAAGAGACCCAGTACTTC. Its protein product is CATTRDSPQETQYF.

This clone was counted between two and nine times. V is TRBV11-2 and J is TRBJ2-5, with 10 bases that match TRBD2. The CDR3 is made up of 16 amino acids. The germline gives CDR1 SGHAT, CDR2 FQNNGV. J lost 4 bases, V lost 0 bases, and 5 bases had no gene match. The CDR3 DNA is TGTGCCAGCAGCTTAGAGGCTAGCGGGAGAGGAGAGACCCAGTACTTC. Encoded protein: CASSLEASGRGETQYF. The full variable domain, in which reference TRBV11-2 and TRBJ2-5 provide the parts outside the CDR3, is EAGVAQSPRYKIIEKRQSVAFWCNPISGHATLYWYQQILGQGPKLLIQFQNNGVVDDSQLPKDRFSAERLKGVDSTLKIQPAKLEDSAVYLCASSLEASGRGETQYFGPGTRLLVL.

J is TRBJ1-3 and V is TRBV3-1 (or the pseudogene TRBV3-2); 10 nucleotides match TRBD1. From germline, CDR1 is LGHDT and CDR2 YNNKEL (reference sequence). Trimming took 0 bases from V and 0 from J; bases not matched to a gene: 11. The CDR3 length is 20 residues. The CDR3 loop is CASSQEGEMTGGHSGNTIYF. As DNA, the CDR3 is TGTGCCAGCAGCCAAGAGGGGGAAATGACAGGGGGCCACTCTGGAAACACCATATATTTT.

V is TRBV3-1 (or the pseudogene TRBV3-2) and J is TRBJ2-7; TRBD1 matches 8 bases. CDR1 and CDR2 (germline): LGHDT, YNNKEL (reference sequence). The CDR3 runs to 14 residues. J lost 6 bases, V lost 0 bases, and 4 bases had no gene match. CDR3: CASSQDRGRSEQYF. The CDR3 DNA is TGTGCCAGCAGCCAAGACAGGGGGCGATCCGAGCAGTACTTC.

The rearrangement uses TRBV19 and TRBJ1-5; 9 bases match TRBD1. The V gene end was trimmed by 8 bases and the J gene end by 3 bases; junction bases not matched to a gene: 2. Germline lookup yields CDR1 LNHDA and CDR2 SQIVND (reference sequence). This CDR3 is 13 amino acids long. CDR3 coding DNA: TGTGCCAGTGGGACAGGGTTCAATCAGCCCCAGCATTTT. It specifies CASGTGFNQPQHF.

The chain has TRBV7-2 and TRBJ2-3; TRBD1 is a possible D gene (6 bases). This CDR3 contains 15 residues. Germline CDR1 reads SGHTA; CDR2 reads FQGNSA. Trimming took off 5 bases at V and 4 bases at J, with 16 bases between the two ends. The CDR3 nucleotides read TGTGCCAGCAGCCTTACAGACACAGGGCCAGATACGCAGTATTTT. This translates into CASSLTDTGPDTQYF.

The genes are TRBV4-3 and TRBJ1-4, with a possible D match to TRBD1 (5 bases). The CDR3 has 19 residues. The germline V gene has CDR1 LGHNA and CDR2 YSLEER. V dropped 0 bases and J dropped 0 bases, with 17 bases sitting between them. The CDR3 region is CASSQDRAGRSPTNEKLFF. The CDR3 region has the DNA TGCGCCAGCAGCCAAGATCGAGCAGGGAGGTCCCCAACTAATGAAAAACTGTTTTTT.

The genes are TRBV6-5 and TRBJ2-3; no definite D call. The CDR3 runs 14 residues. The germline CDR1 and CDR2 sequences are MNHEY and SVGAGI. V lost 0 bases and J lost 6, with 10 bases in between. CDR3 nucleotide sequence: TGTGCCAGCAGTTACTCAAACTATATGGATACGCAGTATTTT. This encodes CASSYSNYMDTQYF.

The V and J genes are TRBV29-1 and TRBJ2-7, with D possibly TRBD2 on 5 matching bases. Germline CDR1 SQVTM, CDR2 ANQGSEA. The CDR3 has 12 residues. V was shortened by 6 bases and J by 2 bases, with 11 bases between the two germline ends. The CDR3 sequence: CSVSPGTYEQYF. In nucleotides, the CDR3 is TGCAGCGTCTCCCCGGGGACCTACGAGCAGTACTTC.

This clone has just one count. The chain has TRBV2 and TRBJ1-1, with D maybe TRBD1 (5 bases). The CDR3 runs 13 residues. The V end was cut by 6 bases, the J end by 5 bases, with 13 bases between. Germline V CDR1 and CDR2: SNHLY, FYNNEI. The CDR3 loop is CASRAPGGTEAFF. CDR3 nucleotide sequence: TGTGCCAGCAGGGCCCCGGGGGGGACTGAAGCTTTCTTT.

The count of this clone is one. The J gene is TRBJ2-3, the V gene TRBV4-3; possible D gene TRBD2, 5 bases. Germline CDR1 and CDR2: LGHNA and YSLEER. V lost 3 bases and J 7 bases, leaving 14 bases between the germline ends. This CDR3 is 14 amino acids long. The CDR3 protein is CASSQTRASNTQYF. Here the CDR3 DNA reads TGCGCCAGCAGCCAGACGAGGGCCTCAAATACGCAGTATTTT.